This T cell receptor beta chain was retrieved from a study of high-grade serous ovarian cancer treatment subgroups. Study-wide findings and caveats: Spatial context was lost because tumors were sequenced in bulk.

The CDR3 consists of 15 residues. The V gene's germline CDR1 is MDHEN and CDR2 SYDVKM. The trim removed 4 bases at V and 4 bases at J, leaving 7 bases unmatched. TCRdb's table, derived via immunoSEQ multiplex PCR, lists solely in-frame clones and lacks some. The sample lists about 1,900 clones, 82% occurring once. The tumor samples were collected prior to definitive surgery or chemotherapy. Note on this clone: Its antigen is unidentified.

The V call is TRBV28, the J call TRBJ1-1; 9 bases are a match to TRBD1. This clonotype was obtained from a human donor with high-grade serous ovarian cancer. Sequenced input: tumor tissue. CDR3 DNA sequence: TGTGCCAGCAGTTCGGGACAGGGAATATTCACTGAAGCTTTCTTT. Its translation is CASSSGQGIFTEAFF.